These T cell receptor beta chains were read from a single sample in a study of sequential checkpoint blockade in melanoma. Profiled with immunoSEQ multiplex PCR; TCRdb holds only in-frame clones, not every one. Here the sample spans 9,000 to 13,000 clones, 55% to 70% being singletons. This material consisted of CD8+ T cells sorted from blood (inferred from file names), taken from a patient given nivolumab and ipilimumab in sequence. These receptors originate from a human donor with melanoma. Both conserved end residues are part of each CDR3. The order of the fields is V gene, J gene, D gene, clone size, CDR3 protein, CDR3 DNA. A D gene is named only where the DNA matches it firmly. Size tells how often a clone was seen (once, few, many) or the class of an expanded clone, and some rows leave it out.

>TRBV27|TRBJ2-7|NA|NA
CASSLDRRVYEQYF
TGTGCCAGCAGCCTCGACAGGCGCGTCTACGAGCAGTACTTC
>TRBV27|TRBJ2-1|TRBD2|NA
CASSPGLAGGNGDEQFF
TGTGCCAGCAGCCCGGGACTAGCGGGAGGGAACGGAGATGAGCAGTTCTTC
>TRBV2|TRBJ2-7|NA|NA
CASSEFQTGVMRAHEQYF
TGTGCCAGCAGTGAATTCCAGACCGGAGTAATGAGAGCCCACGAGCAGTACTTC
>TRBV7-9|TRBJ2-7|NA|NA
CASSLTQGPNEQYF
TGTGCCAGCAGCCTAACTCAGGGTCCCAACGAGCAGTACTTC
>TRBV4-3|TRBJ1-4|TRBD1|NA
CASSRGDRYNEKLFF
TGCGCCAGCAGCCGAGGGGACAGATATAATGAAAAACTGTTTTTT
>TRBV27|TRBJ2-7|NA|few
CASSLSLGVGGRGRSYEQYF
TGTGCCAGCAGTTTATCGCTCGGGGTAGGCGGCCGTGGGAGGTCCTACGAGCAGTACTTC
>TRBV7-8|TRBJ2-7|NA|few
CASSFPGDLYEQYF
TGTGCCAGCAGCTTTCCGGGAGATCTATACGAGCAGTACTTC
>TRBV19|TRBJ2-7|TRBD1|few
CASSTDRDSYEQYF
TGTGCCAGTAGTACCGACAGGGACTCCTACGAGCAGTACTTC
>TRBV6-1|TRBJ2-7|TRBD2|NA
CASSEIAGGPYEQYF
TGTGCCAGCAGTGAGATAGCGGGAGGGCCCTACGAGCAGTACTTC
>TRBV28|TRBJ1-5|TRBD1|large
CATGQTYSNQPQHF
TGTGCCACGGGACAGACTTATAGCAATCAGCCCCAGCATTTT
>TRBV5-6|TRBJ1-1|NA|NA
CASSLVEAHGGTEAFF
TGTGCCAGCAGCTTGGTTGAGGCTCATGGTGGCACTGAAGCTTTCTTT
>TRBV30|TRBJ2-1|TRBD1|NA
CAWSLTGGEQFF
TGTGCCTGGAGTCTTACAGGGGGTGAGCAGTTCTTC
>TRBV2|TRBJ2-7|NA|NA
CASSRHRDYEQYF
TGTGCCAGCAGTAGGCACAGGGATTACGAGCAGTACTTC
>TRBV4-1|TRBJ2-1|NA|NA
CASSQYSGSSSYNEQFF
TGCGCCAGCAGCCAATATTCGGGTTCAAGCTCCTACAATGAGCAGTTCTTC
>TRBV4-1|TRBJ1-2|NA|NA
CASSQDLPRASDYGYTF
TGCGCCAGCAGCCAAGATCTGCCCAGGGCGTCGGACTATGGCTACACCTTC
>TRBV13|TRBJ2-7|TRBD2|NA
CASSLVGLAEHYEQYF
TGTGCCAGCAGCTTAGTCGGACTAGCGGAACACTACGAGCAGTACTTC
>TRBV7-6|TRBJ1-6|NA|once
CASSLPPGQGYNSPLHF
TGTGCCAGCAGCTTACCTCCAGGGCAGGGCTATAATTCACCCCTCCACTTT
>TRBV13|TRBJ1-5|NA|NA
CASSLGRGNQPQHF
TGTGCCAGCAGCTTAGGACGGGGCAATCAGCCCCAGCATTTT
>TRBV28|TRBJ2-3|NA|NA
CASRFPSRVGGTDTQYF
TGTGCCAGCAGGTTCCCATCCAGGGTTGGGGGCACAGATACGCAGTATTTT
>TRBV4-1|TRBJ1-2|TRBD1|NA
CASSPRQGAEVHYGYTF
TGCGCCAGCAGCCCACGACAGGGGGCTGAGGTCCACTATGGCTACACCTTC
>TRBV11-2|TRBJ2-7|NA|NA
CASSLGSTSYEQYF
TGTGCCAGCAGCTTGGGGAGTACCTCCTACGAGCAGTACTTC
>TRBV7-8|TRBJ2-7|TRBD2|NA
CASRLLALRSYEQYF
TGTGCCAGCAGACTACTAGCGCTTCGCTCCTACGAGCAGTACTTC
>TRBV6-5|TRBJ2-2|TRBD1|NA
CASSHGTGNPGELFF
TGTGCCAGCAGTCACGGGACAGGGAACCCCGGGGAGCTGTTTTTT
>TRBV5-1|TRBJ1-5|NA|NA
CASSFYSNQPQHF
TGCGCCAGCAGCTTTTATAGCAATCAGCCCCAGCATTTT
>TRBV14|TRBJ2-3|TRBD2|NA
CASSQLTSGRDTQYF
TGTGCCAGCAGCCAGCTGACTAGCGGGAGGGATACGCAGTATTTT
>TRBV5-4|TRBJ1-2|NA|NA
CASSLSDSPYGYTF
TGTGCCAGCAGCTTGTCGGACAGCCCCTATGGCTACACCTTC
>TRBV16|TRBJ1-5|NA|NA
CASSQSGRANQPQHF
TGTGCCAGCAGCCAATCAGGGAGAGCGAATCAGCCCCAGCATTTT
>TRBV4-1|TRBJ2-7|TRBD2|once
CASSQDGLASEQYF
TGCGCCAGCAGCCAAGATGGACTAGCCTCCGAGCAGTACTTC
>TRBV7-9|TRBJ2-7|NA|NA
CASSSLYELGYEQYF
TGTGCCAGCAGCTCCCTTTATGAGCTAGGCTACGAGCAGTACTTC
>TRBV30|TRBJ1-1|NA|NA
CAWNGGTTEAFF
TGTGCCTGGAACGGGGGAACGACTGAAGCTTTCTTT
>TRBV6-9|TRBJ2-7|NA|NA
CASRGQGLEQYF
TGTGCCAGCAGAGGCCAGGGCCTCGAGCAGTACTTC
>TRBV27|TRBJ1-3|TRBD1|NA
CASSPSYLPGQESGNTIYF
TGTGCCAGCAGTCCTTCGTATCTTCCGGGACAGGAGTCTGGAAACACCATATATTTT
>TRBV5-4|TRBJ2-3|TRBD1|NA
CASSPKQGGSRDTQYF
TGTGCCAGCAGCCCAAAACAGGGGGGATCGAGGGATACGCAGTATTTT
>TRBV11-2|TRBJ2-7|TRBD1|NA
CASSLTGGLNEQYF
TGTGCCAGCAGCCTGACAGGGGGCTTGAACGAGCAGTACTTC
>TRBV4-2|TRBJ1-1|NA|few
CASSQESSRVRTEAFF
TGTGCCAGCAGCCAAGAGTCGAGCAGGGTTCGCACTGAAGCTTTCTTT
>TRBV10-3|TRBJ2-2|TRBD2|NA
CAISEETSGRAGTGELFF
TGTGCCATCAGTGAAGAGACTAGCGGGAGGGCCGGTACCGGGGAGCTGTTTTTT
>TRBV7-9|TRBJ2-7|NA|NA
CASSLRGSEQYF
TGTGCCAGCAGCCTCAGGGGATCCGAGCAGTACTTC
>TRBV7-2|TRBJ2-7|TRBD1|NA
CASSSHVRQGFDEQYF
TGTGCCAGCAGCTCCCACGTCCGACAGGGGTTCGACGAGCAGTACTTC
>TRBV4-1|TRBJ1-2|TRBD1|NA
CASSHLGQGAGGYTF
TGCGCCAGCAGCCATCTGGGACAGGGGGCAGGTGGCTACACCTTC
>TRBV6-6|TRBJ1-2|NA|NA
CAIHGQTYGYTF
TGTGCCATCCACGGACAGACGTACGGCTACACCTTC
>TRBV7-9|TRBJ1-5|TRBD1|NA
CASSLSGQGTRQPQHF
TGTGCCAGCAGCTTATCGGGACAGGGTACGCGTCAGCCCCAGCATTTT
>TRBV7-9|TRBJ2-7|TRBD1|NA
CASNPSDRGYEQYF
TGTGCCAGCAACCCTAGCGACAGGGGTTACGAGCAGTACTTC